Below are 15 T cell receptor beta chains sequenced from a single sample in a study of blood T cell repertoires in COVID-19. The table came from immunoSEQ multiplex PCR; TCRdb's copy has only in-frame clones and leaves some out. Of approximately 75,000 clones listed, approximately 86% are singletons. The sequenced material came from peripheral blood. The receptors were gathered from a man in his fifties or sixties with acute or convalescent COVID-19.

The J gene is TRBJ1-4, the V gene TRBV30; D might be TRBD1 (5 bases). Trimming pared 5 bases from V and 0 bases from J, leaving 16 bases between. The CDR3 length is 16 residues. The germline V gene has CDR1 GTSNPN and CDR2 SVGIG (reference sequence). The CDR3 is CAWGAQGRATNEKLFF. For the CDR3, the DNA is TGTGCCTGGGGGGCGCAGGGCCGAGCAACTAATGAAAAACTGTTTTTT.

The chain employs TRBV7-9 and TRBJ1-5, with 8 bases lining up with TRBD1. Germline V gene lookup returns CDR1 SEHNR and CDR2 FQNEAQ (reference sequence). Trimming at V came to 2 bases and at J to 4 bases, leaving 7 bases not matched to a gene. The CDR3 covers 16 residues. CDR3 sequence (DNA): TGTGCCAGCAGCTTATTGGGCAGGGGGCAAAATCAGCCCCAGCATTTT. Its protein is CASSLLGRGQNQPQHF.

The chain has TRBV7-3 and TRBJ2-1, with TRBD2 matching 8 bases. This CDR3 spans 15 amino acids. CDR1 is SGHTA, CDR2 FQGTGA, per germline. Trimming removed 0 bases from V and 3 bases from J; junction bases left unmatched: 1. Here the CDR3 DNA reads TGTGCCAGCAGCTTAACGGCGGGGGGCTACAATGAGCAGTTCTTC. It yields the protein CASSLTAGGYNEQFF.

This chain connects TRBV5-6 to TRBJ1-1; D not resolved. Germline lookup yields CDR1 SGHDT and CDR2 YYEEEE. The CDR3 sequence is 13 residues long. Trimming removed 5 bases from V and 4 bases from J, with 12 bases in between. This CDR3 reads CASRYLAGTEAFF. The CDR3 DNA sequence: TGTGCCAGCAGGTACCTGGCGGGCACTGAAGCTTTCTTT.

The CDR3: CASSSRQGLDYGYTF. For the CDR3, the DNA is TGTGCCAGCAGTTCACGACAGGGTCTCGACTATGGCTACACCTTC. This chain connects TRBV27 to TRBJ1-2, with 7 nucleotides matching TRBD1. This CDR3 has 15 residues. Trimming at V came to 4 bases and at J to 3 bases, leaving 8 bases not matched to a gene. Germline CDR1 is MNHEY and CDR2 is SMNVEV (reference sequence).

The V gene is TRBV5-1, the J gene TRBJ1-6; D gene unclear. This CDR3 comprises 15 residues. The V gene lost 0 bases and the J gene lost 6 bases, with 10 bases spanning the gap. Germline assignment: CDR1 SGHRS and CDR2 YFSETQ. CDR3: CASSLGQVPNSPLHF. For the CDR3, the DNA is TGCGCCAGCAGCTTGGGGCAGGTCCCTAATTCACCCCTCCACTTT.

Written as DNA, the CDR3 is TGTGCCACCAGTGATGTAGCGGGGGACGGGGAGACCCAGTACTTC. Protein: CATSDVAGDGETQYF. The V call is TRBV24-1, the J call TRBJ2-5; TRBD2 matches at 9 bases. CDR3 length: 15 residues. Germline V CDR1 and CDR2: KGHDR, SFDVKD. The J segment lost 5 bases and the V segment lost 3 bases, leaving 6 bases of the junction unmatched.

The V and J genes are TRBV11-2 and TRBJ2-3; tentatively, D is TRBD1 (5 bases). V gave up 0 bases and J gave up 2 bases, with 12 bases separating them. The CDR3 extends over 16 amino acids. Germline assignment: CDR1 SGHAT and CDR2 FQNNGV. CDR3 sequence: CASSLDLGANTDTQYF. DNA for the CDR3: TGTGCCAGCAGCTTAGATTTAGGGGCCAACACAGATACGCAGTATTTT.

The chain carries TRBV6-5 and TRBJ1-2, with 9 bases aligning to TRBD1. Germline loops: CDR1 MNHEY, CDR2 SVGAGI. The length of the CDR3 is 14 residues. J was trimmed by 4 bases and V by 6 bases; bases with no gene match: 6. CDR3 sequence reads: CASSRTGAAYGYTF. Here the CDR3 DNA reads TGTGCCAGCAGCCGGACAGGGGCCGCCTATGGCTACACCTTC.

J is TRBJ2-3 and V is TRBV11-1; 7 bases match TRBD1. J gave up 2 bases and V 2 bases, and 4 bases lay outside the gene matches. Germline V gives CDR1 SGHAT, CDR2 FQDESV (reference sequence). This CDR3 spans 15 amino acids. The CDR3 DNA reads TGTGCCAGCAGCTTACAGGGGGTGGCCACAGATACGCAGTATTTT. Translated, it gives CASSLQGVATDTQYF. Combining the CDR3 with reference TRBV11-1 and TRBJ2-3 gives the whole variable domain EAEVAQSPRYKITEKSQAVAFWCDPISGHATLYWYRQILGQGPELLVQFQDESVVDDSQLPKDRFSAERLKGVDSTLKIQPAELGDSAMYLCASSLQGVATDTQYFGPGTRLTVL.

The chain has TRBV11-2 and TRBJ2-1; 10 bases are shared with TRBD1. CDR1 SGHAT and CDR2 FQNNGV come from the germline V gene. J was trimmed by 3 bases and V by 5 bases; bases with no gene match: 7. This CDR3 spans 16 amino acids. CDR3 sequence (DNA): TGTGCCAGCAGCCTCAACGGACAGGGGGACTACAATGAGCAGTTCTTC. Amino acids: CASSLNGQGDYNEQFF.

CDR3 sequence: CASSFPGRETQYF. The CDR3 DNA reads TGTGCCAGCAGCTTCCCGGGTCGGGAGACCCAGTACTTC. V and J are TRBV7-9 and TRBJ2-5; D is unclear. V was shortened by 3 bases and J by 5 bases, with 10 bases between the two germline ends. CDR3 size: 13 residues. Germline V gives CDR1 SEHNR, CDR2 FQNEAQ (reference sequence).

The chain joins TRBV28 to TRBJ1-6, with D hard to call. V was cut by 6 bases and J by 6 bases, with 15 bases left in between. The V gene's germline CDR1 is MDHEN and CDR2 SYDVKM. This CDR3 has 15 amino acids. Here the CDR3 reads CASRESSGFNSPLHF. The CDR3 DNA sequence: TGTGCCAGCAGGGAATCAAGCGGATTTAATTCACCCCTCCACTTT.

The chain employs TRBV7-9 and TRBJ2-5; 11 bases agree with TRBD1. V gave up 5 bases and J gave up 4 bases; unmatched junction bases: 6. Looked up from germline, CDR1 is SEHNR and CDR2 is FQNEAQ (reference sequence). The CDR3 totals 15 residues. The CDR3 loop reads CASSVGTGGGETQYF. DNA of the CDR3: TGTGCCAGCAGCGTAGGGACAGGGGGAGGAGAGACCCAGTACTTC.

The chain uses TRBV5-1 and TRBJ2-2, with TRBD1 matching 10 bases. The V segment lost 0 bases and the J segment 6 bases; nucleotides outside the gene matches: 2. This CDR3 has 15 amino acids. Germline lookup yields CDR1 SGHRS and CDR2 YFSETQ. This CDR3 is CASSLGDRGPGELFF. CDR3 bases: TGCGCCAGCAGCTTGGGGGACAGGGGACCCGGGGAGCTGTTTTTT.